The 18 T cell receptor beta chains reported below all come from one sample, sequenced in a study of cytomegalovirus exposure and HLA in healthy donors. TCRdb keeps only in-frame clones here, not all; method: immunoSEQ multiplex PCR. Here the sample spans about 360,000 clones, roughly 89% being singletons. The sequencing sample was made of PBMCs. Receptors were obtained from a young woman in good health and CMV-seronegative.

In its sample, this clone was seen once. This rearrangement joins TRBV9 to TRBJ2-7; possible D gene TRBD1, 5 bases. CDR3 length equals 17 residues. Germline CDR1 reads SGDLS; CDR2 reads YYNGEE. V lost 0 bases to trimming and J lost 2 bases, with 18 bases between them. CDR3 sequence: CASSVAVGAGKAYEQYF. DNA for the CDR3: TGTGCCAGCAGCGTAGCTGTAGGGGCAGGGAAAGCCTACGAGCAGTACTTC.

The rearrangement links TRBV4-2 to TRBJ1-4, with 7 bases matching TRBD1. This CDR3 region has 15 residues. Looked up from germline, CDR1 is LGHNA and CDR2 is YNFKEQ. V was pared by 4 bases and J by 4 bases, with 6 bases of the junction left unmatched. The CDR3 region has the DNA TGTGCCAGCAGCCTAAACCGACAGGGTAATGAAAAACTGTTTTTT. Translation: CASSLNRQGNEKLFF.

The chain is built from TRBV25-1 and TRBJ2-3; D uncertain. V was cut by 7 bases and J by 8 bases, with 25 bases left in between. This CDR3 comprises 16 residues. The germline V gene has CDR1 MGHDK and CDR2 SYGVNS. The CDR3 bases are TGTGCCAGCACCCACGAACAATCCGGTACGGGTTCTACGCAGTATTTT. Amino acid sequence: CASTHEQSGTGSTQYF.

This chain's CDR3 is CASSSGGQTGELFF. CDR3 nucleotides: TGTGCCAGCAGCTCGGGAGGACAGACCGGGGAGCTGTTTTTT. The chain joins TRBV5-4 to TRBJ2-2, with D possibly TRBD2 on 7 matching bases. CDR1 is SGHNT, CDR2 YYREEE, per germline (reference sequence). The V gene lost 3 bases and the J gene lost 5 bases, with 11 bases spanning the gap. The length of the CDR3 is 14 residues.

The chain has TRBV18 and TRBJ2-2; 10 bases are a match to TRBD1. Germline V gene lookup returns CDR1 KGHSH and CDR2 LQKENI. This CDR3 comprises 20 residues. J was trimmed by 4 bases and V by 3 bases; bases with no gene match: 17. The CDR3 loop is CASSPLRKGPTGGLTGELFF. CDR3 DNA: TGTGCCAGCTCACCTCTTCGAAAAGGCCCGACAGGGGGCCTCACCGGGGAGCTGTTTTTT.

V gene TRBV2 combines with J gene TRBJ1-2; no clear D gene. Germline V gene lookup returns CDR1 SNHLY and CDR2 FYNNEI. The length of the CDR3 is 11 residues. The ends were cut back, 10 bases at V and 8 bases at J, with 14 bases in the middle. The CDR3 reads CATWMVEGYTF. The CDR3 nucleotides are TGTGCCACTTGGATGGTGGAGGGCTACACCTTC.

This clone was seen just once. The junction and the germline gene differ at one end; a read error may be behind it. The genes are TRBV25-1 and TRBJ2-3, with 9 positions matching TRBD1. Germline lookup yields CDR1 MGHDK and CDR2 SYGVNS. The CDR3 length is 13 residues. CDR3 sequence reads: CASQGDRDYNQDF. The CDR3 DNA reads as TGTGCCAGCCAGGGGGACAGGGACTACAACCAGGATTTT.

The chain has TRBV27 and TRBJ1-2, with 8 positions matching TRBD1. V lost 7 bases and J lost 1; bases outside the gene matches: 14. The CDR3 consists of 17 residues. Germline V lookup: CDR1 MNHEY, CDR2 SMNVEV (reference sequence). The CDR3 protein is CASKIFGTGLFNYGYTF. CDR3 DNA sequence: TGTGCCAGCAAAATCTTTGGGACAGGCCTATTTAACTATGGCTACACCTTC.

As to this clone: The same CDR3 is also encoded by other DNA sequences in this sample. The gene calls are TRBV27 and TRBJ2-1, with D possibly being TRBD1 (5 bases). Trimming left V 4 bases short and J 0 bases short, with 10 bases between. This CDR3 region has 15 residues. Germline V gives CDR1 MNHEY, CDR2 SMNVEV (reference sequence). The CDR3 region has the DNA TGTGCCAGCAGTTGGGGCCAGAGCTCCTACAATGAGCAGTTCTTC. This sequence encodes CASSWGQSSYNEQFF.

V gene TRBV10-2 combines with J gene TRBJ2-7, with 8 bases that match TRBD2. With 8 bases clipped from V and 2 bases from J, the junction kept 8 bases outside the gene matches. This CDR3 spans 14 amino acids. Germline CDR1 is WSHSY and CDR2 is SAAADI. CDR3 coding DNA: TGCGCCAGCGCCCCCGGGACTAGGGCCTACGAGCAGTACTTC. Residues: CASAPGTRAYEQYF.

There are a few counts of this clone. The chain joins TRBV7-9 to TRBJ2-2; 10 bases are shared with TRBD2. The CDR3 runs to 15 residues. CDR1 and CDR2 from the germline V gene are SEHNR and FQNEAQ (reference sequence). V lost 5 bases and J lost 4; bases outside the gene matches: 4. As DNA, the CDR3 is TGTGCCAGCAGCCCCTCTAGCGGGAGCACCGGGGAGCTGTTTTTT. Translated, it gives CASSPSSGSTGELFF.

The J gene is TRBJ1-2, the V gene TRBV6-1, with 12 bases identical to TRBD1. V gave up 2 bases and J gave up 4 bases; unmatched junction bases: 5. The CDR3 is made up of 16 amino acids. Germline V gives CDR1 MNHNS, CDR2 SASEGT. The CDR3 sequence: CASSEWGQGAGYGYTF. The CDR3 DNA reads as TGTGCCAGCAGTGAATGGGGACAGGGGGCAGGCTATGGCTACACCTTC.

The V gene is TRBV30, the J gene TRBJ2-1, with a possible D match to TRBD2 (7 bases). The CDR3 spans 14 residues. Trimming stripped 3 bases from V and 8 bases from J, with 17 bases between. Germline CDR1 GTSNPN, CDR2 SVGIG (reference sequence). The CDR3 sequence: CAWSLGGGSDEQFF. The CDR3 DNA reads TGTGCCTGGAGCTTGGGGGGGGGCTCGGATGAGCAGTTCTTC.

J is TRBJ2-5 and V is TRBV7-8; 10 bases agree with TRBD2. Germline values: CDR1 SGHVS, CDR2 FQNEAQ. The CDR3 consists of 15 residues. Trimming at V came to 8 bases and at J to 1 base, leaving 7 bases not matched to a gene. The CDR3 DNA reads TGTGCCAGCCGTCGGACTAGCGGACCCCAAGAGACCCAGTACTTC. It specifies CASRRTSGPQETQYF. Looking up the rest from reference TRBV7-8 and TRBJ2-5 gives the full variable domain: GAGVSQSPRYKVAKRGQDVALRCDPISGHVSLFWYQQALGQGPEFLTYFQNEAQLDKSGLPSDRFFAERPEGSVSTLKIQRTQQEDSAVYLCASRRTSGPQETQYFGPGTRLLVL.

This rearrangement joins TRBV13 to TRBJ1-3; D not resolved. CDR1 and CDR2 (germline): PRHDT, FYEKMQ (reference sequence). There are 16 residues in the CDR3. V lost 3 bases and J lost 1, with 13 bases in between. DNA for the CDR3: TGTGCCAGCAGCTTCTTCTTCCGGGATTCTGGAAACACCATATATTTT. Protein sequence: CASSFFFRDSGNTIYF.

The chain has TRBV6-5 and TRBJ2-7, with a tentative D call TRBD1 (5 bases). The germline gives CDR1 MNHEY, CDR2 SVGAGI. V was trimmed by 6 bases and J by 6 bases, leaving 9 bases between them. This CDR3 comprises 11 residues. CDR3 sequence (DNA): TGTGCCAGCAGCCTGGGGCGCGAGCAGTACTTC. Its translation: CASSLGREQYF.

J is TRBJ1-2 and V is TRBV6-5; 11 nucleotides match TRBD1. In germline, CDR1 is MNHEY, CDR2 SVGAGI. The trim removed 5 bases at V and 8 bases at J, leaving 7 bases unmatched. The CDR3 sequence is 14 residues long. The CDR3 DNA reads as TGTGCCAGCAGTGCCGCCGGGACAGGGGGAGGCTACACCTTC. It encodes CASSAAGTGGGYTF.

The chain links TRBV15 to TRBJ2-3, with 9 positions matching TRBD2. V shed 0 bases, J shed 1 base, and the junction held 2 bases outside the gene matches. The length of the CDR3 is 16 residues. The germline CDR1 and CDR2 sequences are LNHNV and YYDKDF (reference sequence). The DNA for the CDR3 is TGTGCCACCAGCAGAGATTGGACTAGCGGCACAGATACGCAGTATTTT. Translation: CATSRDWTSGTDTQYF.